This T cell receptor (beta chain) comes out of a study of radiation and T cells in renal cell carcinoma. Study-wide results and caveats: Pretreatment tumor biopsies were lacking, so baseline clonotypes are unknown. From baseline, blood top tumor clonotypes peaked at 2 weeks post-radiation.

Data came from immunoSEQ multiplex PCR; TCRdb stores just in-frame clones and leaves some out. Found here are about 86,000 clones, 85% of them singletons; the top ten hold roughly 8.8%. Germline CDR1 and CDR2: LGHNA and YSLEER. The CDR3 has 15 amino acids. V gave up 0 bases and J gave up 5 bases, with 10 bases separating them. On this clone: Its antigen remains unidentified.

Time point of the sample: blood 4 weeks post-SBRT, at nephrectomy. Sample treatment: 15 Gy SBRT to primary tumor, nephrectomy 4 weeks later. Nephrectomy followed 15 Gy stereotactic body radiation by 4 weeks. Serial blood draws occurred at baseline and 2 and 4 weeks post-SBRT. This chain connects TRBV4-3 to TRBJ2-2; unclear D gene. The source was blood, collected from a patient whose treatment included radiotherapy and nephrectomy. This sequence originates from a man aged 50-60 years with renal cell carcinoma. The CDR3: CASSQDARTTGELFF. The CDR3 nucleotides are TGCGCCAGCAGCCAAGATGCACGGACGACCGGGGAGCTGTTTTTT.